This TCR beta chain was identified during a study of CD8 T cells in ankylosing spondylitis. The study's findings and limits: Characteristic, it appeared, of ankylosing spondylitis blood was a TCR beta motif of roughly 8 highly homologous variants. Certain motif variants had earlier been reported in reactive arthritis synovial fluid and blood.

CDR3 length: 11 amino acids. Germline CDR1 DFQATT, CDR2 SNEGSKA (reference sequence). Comments on this clonotype: Its antigen is not known.

Molecular-barcoded quantitative 5'-RACE produced these TCR beta libraries. TCRdb called the 5' RACE reads again in MiXCR, with one record for every CDR3 protein. The sample lists hundreds of thousands of distinct CDR3 sequences, roughly 10% occurring once. This receptor was identified in a male donor with ankylosing spondylitis. Sequencing was performed on blood, either unsorted or a sorted T cell fraction (not recorded which). The chain couples TRBV20-1 to TRBJ2-5; no reliable D call. The CDR3 sequence is CSTHLTETQYF. The CDR3, as DNA: TGCAGCACCCACCTTACCGAGACCCAGTACTTC.